The 30 T cell receptor beta chains presented below share a single source sample, sequenced in a study of tumor and adjacent non-tumor tissue in lung cancer (dated by TCRdb to the late 2010s). Library prep was done by multiplex PCR. Sequencing used an Illumina HiSeq 2500. TCRbeta libraries were built by three rounds of nested PCR using primers (Table S4), following protocols modified from ARM-PCR. TCRdb trimmed public reads at Q25 via fastp, called clones via MiXCR and kept in-frame beta chains. Each CDR3 protein gets just one entry, which takes the most common genes and DNA from the rows behind it. This sample is represented by under 140,000 distinct CDR3 sequences; over 75% of them were singletons. 22% of the sample belongs to the ten largest clones. RNA was extracted from bulk unsorted tissue and checked for quality with a NanoDrop ND-1000 and an Agilent 2100. Sequencing was carried out using lung tumor tissue. The receptors derive from a man aged 65-85 years with non-small cell lung cancer.

Turning to this clonotype: A read error may be the cause here, since a much bigger clone is one base away. This chain joins TRBV28 and TRBJ2-1; D remains ambiguous. The V gene lost 3 bases and the J gene lost 4 bases, with 7 bases spanning the gap. The CDR3 has 13 amino acids. Per the germline V gene, CDR1 is MDHEN and CDR2 is SYDVKM. CDR3 bases: TGTGCCAGCAGTTTCCGAAAGTACAATGAGCAGTTCTTC. Translating gives CASSFRKYNEQFF.

CDR3 sequence: CISSRGLAGSYEQYF. As DNA, the CDR3 is TGTATCAGCAGCCGAGGACTAGCGGGGTCATATGAGCAGTACTTC. The V and J genes are TRBV11-3 and TRBJ2-7; 12 bases line up with TRBD2. CDR3 size: 15 residues. Germline loops: CDR1 SGHNT, CDR2 YENEEA.

Note on this clonotype: This CDR3 fails to terminate in the conserved phenylalanine or tryptophan, so it likely reflects a read error. The limits of the CDR3 on the DNA are not certain, so only TCRdb's listed CDR3 is given. This chain uses TRBV12-3 or TRBV12-4 with TRBJ1-1; no check of the table's D call, TRBD1, against the DNA was made. The CDR3 adds up to 15 amino acids, both ends counted. CDR3 amino acids: CASIPRGTGDFEVFY.

Turning to this clonotype: A read error may account for a junction end that differs from germline. The V gene is TRBV7-8, the J gene TRBJ1-1; 8 bases are a match to TRBD1. The CDR3 extends over 14 amino acids. Germline V gene sequence: CDR1 SGHVS, CDR2 FQNEAQ. The CDR3 coding sequence is TGTGACAGCACCCAGGGGGCTTGTAACACTGAAGCTTTCTTT. It specifies CDSTQGACNTEAFF. Filled out from reference TRBV7-8 and TRBJ1-1, the complete variable domain reads GAGVSQSPRYKVAKRGQDVALRCDPISGHVSLFWYQQALGQGPEFLTYFQNEAQLDKSGLPSDRFFAERPEGSVSTLKIQRTQQEDSAVYLCDSTQGACNTEAFFGQGTRLTVV.

As concerns this clonotype: The junction shows a germline mismatch at one end, possibly a read error. The chain joins TRBV11-2 to TRBJ2-1; tentative D call: TRBD2 (6 bases). The CDR3 is made up of 18 amino acids. Germline-derived CDR1 and CDR2 are SGHAT and FQNNGV. CDR3 loop: CASSVHARDWASYSEQFF. CDR3 DNA sequence: TGTGCCAGCAGCGTACATGCTCGGGACTGGGCCTCCTACAGTGAGCAGTTCTTC.

As for this clonotype: Compared with germline, one end of the junction differs, possibly owing to a read error. V gene TRBV20-1 combines with J gene TRBJ2-7; 9 nucleotides agree with TRBD2. Germline CDR1 and CDR2: DFQATT and SNEGSKA (reference sequence). This CDR3 region has 16 residues. This CDR3 reads CSTRGSGGSGAYEQYF. The CDR3 DNA is TGCAGTACTAGGGGCAGCGGGGGGTCGGGGGCCTACGAGCAGTACTTC.

On this clonotype: At one of its ends the junction is not consistent with the germline gene, which may arise from a read error. The chain couples TRBV11-3 to TRBJ2-2; either TRBD1 or TRBD2 may fit D (5 bases each). CDR3 length: 13 residues. CDR1 is SGHNT and CDR2 is YENEEA in the germline V gene. The CDR3 protein is CAKSFLDTGELFF. As DNA, the CDR3 is TGTGCCAAAAGCTTCCTGGACACCGGGGAGCTGTTCTTT.

Note on this clonotype: One base away lies a much larger clone, so this may be a sequencing read error. The CDR3 DNA sequence: TGTGCCAGCTGTCACAGACTAGCGGGAGGGCAGTACTTC. Translation gives CASCHRLAGGQYF. The chain joins TRBV28 to TRBJ2-7; 13 nucleotides agree with TRBD2. Germline values: CDR1 MDHEN, CDR2 SYDVKM. The CDR3 has 13 residues. With V trimmed by 8 bases and J by 9 bases, 7 bases remained unmatched.

As regards this clonotype: In this CDR3 the conserved last residue, phenylalanine or tryptophan, is missing, so a read error is likely. The chain uses TRBV29-1 and TRBJ1-2; D uncertain. The CDR3 covers 13 residues. The V gene's germline CDR1 is SQVTM and CDR2 ANQGSEA. CDR3 region: CSVLQAGAYRYTL. DNA of the CDR3: TGCAGCGTTCTCCAGGCGGGAGCCTATCGCTACACCTTA.

To note about this clonotype: Sequence at one end of the junction differs from germline and may be a read error. The chain couples TRBV10-2 to TRBJ2-3; D remains unclear. CDR3 length equals 19 residues. Germline V gives CDR1 WSHSY, CDR2 SAAADI. CDR3 loop: CASRDGKTARFFSTDTQYF. For the CDR3, the DNA is TGCGCCAGCAGGGACGGAAAAACGGCTAGGTTCTTTAGCACTGATACGCAGTATTTT.

The V call is TRBV9, the J call TRBJ1-1; D uncertain. This CDR3 has 13 residues. The V end lost 0 bases, the J end lost 6 bases, and 9 bases lay between the germline ends. In germline, CDR1 is SGDLS, CDR2 YYNGEE. This chain's CDR3 is CASSVALGAEAFF. CDR3 DNA sequence: TGTGCCAGCAGCGTAGCTCTCGGGGCTGAAGCTTTCTTT.

About this clonotype itself: The junction differs from germline at one of its ends, possibly a read error. J is TRBJ2-5 and V is TRBV11-1, with D possibly TRBD2 on 5 matching bases. The CDR3 consists of 12 residues. From germline, CDR1 is SGHAT and CDR2 FQDESV (reference sequence). In DNA, the CDR3 is TGTGCCTGCAGCTTAAGAGGGAAGGCCCAGTACTTC. This encodes CACSLRGKAQYF.

The CDR3 reads CASSLRGPYVKLFF. DNA of the CDR3: TGTGCCAGCAGTTTGAGGGGGCCTTATGTAAAACTGTTTTTT. The J gene is TRBJ1-4, the V gene TRBV28; TRBD1 agrees at 7 bases. The junction had 8 bases not matched to a gene; V was cut back by 3 bases and J by 10 bases. The CDR3 is 14 amino acids. Looked up from germline, CDR1 is MDHEN and CDR2 is SYDVKM.

Details on this clonotype: The germline gene is not matched at one end of the junction; a read error may be the cause. The chain couples TRBV5-6 to TRBJ1-1; a possible D gene is TRBD1 (5 bases). The CDR3 sequence is 16 residues long. Germline-derived CDR1 and CDR2 are SGHDT and YYEEEE. The CDR3 nucleotides read TGTGCCAGCAGCTCGAACGGGGCGGGAATGAACACTGAAGCTCTCTTT. Translating gives CASSSNGAGMNTEALF.

In regard to this clonotype: The junction shows a germline mismatch at one end, possibly a read error. The chain uses TRBV29-1 and TRBJ2-6; D unresolved. The CDR3 extends over 15 amino acids. Germline assignment: CDR1 SQVTM and CDR2 ANQGSEA. CDR3 coding DNA: TGCAGCGTTGAAAACCTGAACTCTGGGACCAACGTCCTGACTTTC. This translates into CSVENLNSGTNVLTF.

To note about this clonotype: This may arise from a read error, as a much more abundant clone is one base away. This rearrangement joins TRBV5-8 to TRBJ1-1; no reliable D call. Germline CDR1 is SGHTS and CDR2 is YDEGEE. Trimming took 2 bases from V and 3 from J, leaving 11 bases between them. The CDR3 runs to 14 residues. The CDR3 sequence: CASSFRSRDTEAFF. The CDR3 DNA reads TGTGCCAGCAGCTTCCGGTCTAGGGACACTGAAGCTTTCTTT.

Concerning this clonotype: This CDR3 fails to terminate in the conserved phenylalanine or tryptophan, so it likely reflects a read error. The chain uses TRBV5-1 and TRBJ2-5; possible D gene TRBD2, 6 bases. The CDR3 length is 18 residues. The germline V gene encodes CDR1 SGHRS and CDR2 YFSETQ. Here the CDR3 DNA reads TGCGCCAGCAGCTTGTTGAGTTTGGGACTTTCTGGGGGAGAGAGCCAGTACCTC. Translated, it gives CASSLLSLGLSGGESQYL.

This chain uses TRBV12-3 or TRBV12-4 with TRBJ1-3; possibly TRBD1 for D (5 bases). This CDR3 spans 15 amino acids. The V and J ends lost 6 bases and 6 bases respectively, with 18 bases between them. CDR3 coding DNA: TGTGCCAGCAGCGCGGTCAGGGCGGAGGCAAACACCATATATTTT. Translated, it gives CASSAVRAEANTIYF.

A note on this clonotype: One junction end disagrees with the germline gene, perhaps due to a read error. The rearrangement uses TRBV10-3 and TRBJ1-2, with TRBD1 matching over 7 bases. The CDR3 consists of 15 residues. The germline gives CDR1 ENHRY, CDR2 SYGVKD. The CDR3 DNA reads as TGTGCCATCAGTGGCCGTGACAGGGCCGACTATGGCTGCACCTTC. Encoded protein: CAISGRDRADYGCTF.

On this clonotype itself: The junction departs from germline at one end; a sequencing error may be responsible. The chain combines TRBV12-3 or TRBV12-4 with TRBJ1-2, with 9 bases that match TRBD1. This CDR3 region has 15 residues. This CDR3 is CASSTRDRDSYCYTF. In DNA form, the CDR3 reads TGTGCCAGCAGTACCCGGGACAGGGATAGCTATTGCTACACCTTC.

Comments on this clonotype: It is likely a read error, because the conserved phenylalanine at the end of the CDR3 is missing. The chain joins TRBV11-2 to TRBJ2-5; TRBD1 or TRBD2 may be the D gene (5 bases each). The ends were cut back, 4 bases at V and 4 bases at J, with 19 bases in the middle. Germline CDR1 SGHAT, CDR2 FQNNGV. This CDR3 has 16 residues. The CDR3 region is CASSSGTSPELETQYL. The CDR3 DNA follows: TGTGCCAGCAGCTCGGGGACCTCCCCAGAGCTAGAGACCCAGTACTTG.

For this clonotype: This sequence may be a read error, since a much larger clone differs from it by one base. The gene calls are TRBV5-1 and TRBJ1-5; D remains unclear. V lost 3 bases and J 3 bases, leaving 7 bases between the germline ends. CDR3 size: 13 residues. Germline V gives CDR1 SGHRS, CDR2 YFSETQ. In nucleotides, the CDR3 is TGCGCCAGCAGCTGGGGAGTCAATCAGCCCCAGCATTTT. This gives the protein CASSWGVNQPQHF.

This clonotype turned up a few times. The junction shows a germline mismatch at one end, possibly a read error. V is TRBV12-5 and J is TRBJ1-2; D remains ambiguous. The CDR3 spans 13 residues. Germline lookup yields CDR1 LGHNT and CDR2 FRNRAP. CDR3 protein: CTSGPYAEGGYTF. CDR3 coding DNA: TGTACTAGTGGTCCCTATGCGGAGGGAGGCTACACCTTC.

This clonotype was recorded many times. CDR3 in DNA: TGTGCCAGCAGTGCTTTAGGGGGCGCAGGGCAGCCCCAGCATTTT. It specifies CASSALGGAGQPQHF. V gene TRBV6-6 combines with J gene TRBJ1-5; TRBD1 aligns across 7 bases. V was clipped by 5 bases and J by 7 bases; unmatched bases: 11. The CDR3 is 15 residues long. CDR1 and CDR2 (germline): MNHNY, SVGAGI (reference sequence).

Notes on this clonotype: At one end the junction does not follow the germline gene, possibly because of a read error. The gene calls are TRBV11-3 and TRBJ1-1; D is ambiguous. The germline V gene encodes CDR1 SGHNT and CDR2 YENEEA. The CDR3 spans 16 residues. The CDR3 spells CASSLKIGWMNTGAFF. The DNA for the CDR3 is TGTGCCAGCAGCTTAAAGATAGGGTGGATGAATACTGGAGCTTTCTTT. The whole variable domain, filled in from reference TRBV11-3 and TRBJ1-1, reads EAGVVQSPRYKIIEKKQPVAFWCNPISGHNTLYWYLQNLGQGPELLIRYENEEAVDDSQLPKDRFSAERLKGVDSTLKIQPAELGDSAVYLCASSLKIGWMNTGAFFGQGTRLTVV.

This clonotype rates as medium-sized. The rearrangement links TRBV20-1 to TRBJ1-2, with D perhaps matching TRBD1 (5 bases). Trimming pared 3 bases from V and 2 bases from J, leaving 10 bases between. CDR1 is DFQATT, CDR2 SNEGSKA, per germline (reference sequence). The CDR3 length is 13 residues. DNA for the CDR3: TGCAGTGCTAGTAGGGGACCCAACTATGGCTACACCTTC. It translates to CSASRGPNYGYTF.

Written as DNA, the CDR3 is TGTGCCAGCAGACAACCTTCCGGAAAGGGTTCACCCCTCCACTTT. This translates into CASRQPSGKGSPLHF. The chain has TRBV4-2 and TRBJ1-6; D unclear. CDR3 size: 15 residues. V dropped 6 bases and J dropped 9 bases, with 18 bases sitting between them. Germline CDR1 reads LGHNA; CDR2 reads YNFKEQ.

This clonotype was seen many times. This CDR3 reads CASSSGLAGQLAYEQYF. The CDR3 nucleotides are TGTGCCAGCAGCTCCGGACTAGCGGGACAGCTCGCCTACGAGCAGTACTTC. This sequence joins TRBV5-4 and TRBJ2-7; 12 bases match TRBD2. Germline values: CDR1 SGHNT, CDR2 YYREEE (reference sequence). The V and J ends lost 3 bases and 2 bases, in that order; junction bases with no gene match: 9. This CDR3 has 17 residues. The complete variable domain, with remaining parts taken from reference TRBV5-4 and TRBJ2-7, reads ETGVTQSPTHLIKTRGQQVTLRCSSQSGHNTVSWYQQALGQGPQFIFQYYREEENGRGNFPPRFSGLQFPNYSSELNVNALELDDSALYLCASSSGLAGQLAYEQYFGPGTRLTVT.

The rearrangement joins TRBV20-1 to TRBJ2-5; 7 bases align to TRBD1. The V gene end was trimmed by 5 bases and the J gene end by 4 bases; junction bases not matched to a gene: 10. This CDR3 is 14 amino acids long. CDR1 is DFQATT, CDR2 SNEGSKA, per germline (reference sequence). Here the CDR3 DNA reads TGCAGTGCTCATTCCCCGGGACAGCTAGAGACCCAGTACTTC. Translated: CSAHSPGQLETQYF.

About this clonotype itself: A read error may account for a junction end that differs from germline. The rearrangement joins TRBV11-2 to TRBJ2-7; D is perhaps TRBD2 (5 bases). This CDR3 contains 14 residues. Germline V gene data show CDR1 as SGHAT and CDR2 as FQNNGV. The CDR3 loop reads CASSGDGISYEQYF. CDR3 in DNA: TGTGCTAGCAGCGGCGACGGCATAAGCTACGAGCAGTACTTC.